This passage covers 20 T cell receptor beta chains from one sample sequenced in a study of shared clonotypes between healthy human individuals. Sequenced by immunoSEQ multiplex PCR; TCRdb stores in-frame clones only, minus some. This table has about 820,000 clones, nearly 95% appearing once. Naive CD8 cells lacked CD45RO, underwent positive selection for CCR7 and left out terminally differentiated effector memory CD45RA+ cells. The sequencing input was naive CD8+ T cells sorted from blood. These receptors were taken from a young man in good health.

The chain has TRBV7-6 and TRBJ2-7; 7 bases line up with TRBD1. CDR3 size: 12 residues. From germline, CDR1 is SGHVS and CDR2 FNYEAQ. J was trimmed by 3 bases and V by 6 bases; bases with no gene match: 2. The CDR3 region is CASRGDSYEQYF. For the CDR3, the DNA is TGTGCCAGCAGAGGGGACAGCTACGAGCAGTACTTC.

J is TRBJ2-7 and V is TRBV4-1; TRBD1 is a possible D gene (5 bases). The V and J ends lost 5 bases and 1 base respectively, with 9 bases between them. The CDR3 has 13 residues. CDR1 and CDR2 (germline): MGHRA, YSYEKL. CDR3 amino acids: CASSYDSSYEQYF. CDR3 coding DNA: TGCGCCAGCAGCTATGACAGTTCCTACGAGCAGTACTTC.

The V gene is TRBV27, the J gene TRBJ2-2; 10 bases align to TRBD2. CDR3 length: 14 amino acids. Germline V CDR1 and CDR2: MNHEY, SMNVEV (reference sequence). J gave up 6 bases and V 8 bases, and 6 bases lay outside the gene matches. The DNA of the CDR3 is TGTGCCAGCGGGACTAGCGCTGGTGCCGGGGAGCTGTTTTTT. It specifies CASGTSAGAGELFF.

V usage is TRBV9 and J usage is TRBJ2-1, with TRBD1 matching 10 bases. V trimming: 0 bases; J trimming: 8 bases; junction bases outside the gene matches: 5. The CDR3 consists of 15 residues. Germline V CDR1 and CDR2: SGDLS, YYNGEE. The CDR3 nucleotides read TGTGCCAGCAGCGTAGGATGGGACAGGGGATATGAGCAGTTCTTC. Protein: CASSVGWDRGYEQFF.

The rearrangement links TRBV27 to TRBJ2-7, with TRBD1 matching over 7 bases. The CDR3 consists of 16 residues. Losses at the gene ends were 4 bases for V and 3 bases for J; bases not matched to a gene: 12. Looked up from germline, CDR1 is MNHEY and CDR2 is SMNVEV (reference sequence). The CDR3 coding sequence is TGTGCCAGCAGTTCCTATCGGACAGGAGGAGGCTACGAGCAGTACTTC. It encodes CASSSYRTGGGYEQYF.

This clone occurred a few times. The V call is TRBV20-1, the J call TRBJ2-3; a weak D match, TRBD2 (5 bases). Germline V gene sequence: CDR1 DFQATT, CDR2 SNEGSKA (reference sequence). The V end was cut by 5 bases, the J end by 5 bases, with 8 bases between. This CDR3 comprises 11 residues. The CDR3 DNA follows: TGCAGTGCTGGCCGGGGAGATACGCAGTATTTT. This gives the protein CSAGRGDTQYF.

This chain links TRBV5-6 with TRBJ1-1; D gene uncertain. V shed 1 base and J shed 7 bases, with 8 bases lying between them. CDR3 length equals 12 residues. Per germline, CDR1 SGHDT and CDR2 YYEEEE. CDR3 loop: CASSLSASEAFF. The CDR3, as DNA: TGTGCCAGCAGCTTGTCTGCCAGTGAAGCTTTCTTT.

This clone was observed once. The V call is TRBV27, the J call TRBJ2-7; 10 positions agree with TRBD1. Trimming removed 3 bases from V and 4 bases from J; junction bases left unmatched: 9. Germline V gene data show CDR1 as MNHEY and CDR2 as SMNVEV (reference sequence). The CDR3 extends over 16 amino acids. CDR3 sequence reads: CASSFDRGPIRYEQYF. DNA of the CDR3: TGTGCCAGCAGTTTCGACAGGGGGCCGATACGATACGAGCAGTACTTC.

This chain joins TRBV19 and TRBJ2-1; TRBD2 matches 8 bases. V shed 6 bases and J 5 bases; nucleotides not matched to a gene: 6. Germline CDR1 and CDR2: LNHDA and SQIVND (reference sequence). The CDR3 is made up of 14 amino acids. DNA for the CDR3: TGTGCCAGTAGCACGGGAGGGAGTCACAATGAGCAGTTCTTC. It encodes CASSTGGSHNEQFF.

This chain links TRBV27 with TRBJ1-2; D perhaps matches TRBD1 (5 bases). This CDR3 has 14 amino acids. Germline CDR1 reads MNHEY; CDR2 reads SMNVEV (reference sequence). With 5 bases removed from V and 4 bases from J, the gap between germline ends came to 14 bases. CDR3 region: CASSPLTVPYGYTF. CDR3 DNA sequence: TGTGCCAGCAGTCCTTTGACAGTCCCCTATGGCTACACCTTC.

This chain joins TRBV13 and TRBJ2-7; TRBD2 might be the D (6 bases). CDR3 length: 14 amino acids. Between the trimmed V and J ends, which lost 0 bases and 3 bases, there was a span of 9 bases. Germline V CDR1 and CDR2: PRHDT, FYEKMQ (reference sequence). The CDR3 region has the DNA TGTGCCAGCAGCTTAGGTAGGGGACTCTACGAGCAGTACTTC. Translating it yields CASSLGRGLYEQYF.

This CDR3 reads CASSQRGVAYEQYF. The CDR3 DNA reads as TGTGCCAGCAGCCAACGAGGGGTGGCCTACGAGCAGTACTTC. This chain uses TRBV14 with TRBJ2-7; either TRBD1 or TRBD2 may fit D (5 bases each). V lost 2 bases, J lost 2 bases, and 10 bases lay in between. Per germline, CDR1 SGHDN and CDR2 FVKESK. The CDR3 has 14 residues.

The J gene is TRBJ2-7, the V gene TRBV7-3; the match to TRBD2 covers 7 bases. V shed 5 bases, J shed 0 bases, and the junction held 7 bases outside the gene matches. CDR3 length: 15 amino acids. CDR1 is SGHTA and CDR2 is FQGTGA in the germline V gene. CDR3 in DNA: TGTGCCAGCAGCCAGACTGGCGGGGGCTCCTACGAGCAGTACTTC. This codes for CASSQTGGGSYEQYF. The variable domain in full, completed from reference TRBV7-3 and TRBJ2-7, reads GAGVSQTPSNKVTEKGKYVELRCDPISGHTALYWYRQSLGQGPEFLIYFQGTGAADDSGLPNDRFFAVRPEGSVSTLKIQRTERGDSAVYLCASSQTGGGSYEQYFGPGTRLTVT.

The J gene is TRBJ2-7, the V gene TRBV5-6, with D uncertain. This CDR3 comprises 14 residues. Deletions cut 0 bases from V and 3 bases from J, with 10 bases between. The germline gives CDR1 SGHDT, CDR2 YYEEEE. CDR3 residues: CASSLGVTLYEQYF. CDR3 sequence (DNA): TGTGCCAGCAGCTTGGGGGTAACCCTCTACGAGCAGTACTTC. Based on the CDR3 plus reference TRBV5-6 and TRBJ2-7, the full variable domain is DAGVTQSPTHLIKTRGQQVTLRCSPKSGHDTVSWYQQALGQGPQFIFQYYEEEERQRGNFPDRFSGHQFPNYSSELNVNALLLGDSALYLCASSLGVTLYEQYFGPGTRLTVT.

V gene TRBV6-1 combines with J gene TRBJ1-1, with D unclear. This CDR3 contains 12 residues. V was pared by 2 bases and J by 8 bases, with 9 bases between. CDR1 and CDR2 (germline): MNHNS, SASEGT. For the CDR3, the DNA is TGTGCCAGCAGTGAATCAGGTGTAGAAGCTTTCTTT. Protein: CASSESGVEAFF.

V and J are TRBV25-1 and TRBJ2-7; D ambiguous. This CDR3 spans 13 amino acids. The V end was cut by 8 bases, the J end by 0 bases, with 11 bases between. Germline CDR1 and CDR2: MGHDK and SYGVNS. This CDR3 is CASGPQLSYEQYF. CDR3 DNA: TGTGCCAGCGGCCCTCAACTCTCCTACGAGCAGTACTTC.

The chain uses TRBV2 and TRBJ2-7, with 9 positions matching TRBD2. This CDR3 contains 16 residues. Germline values: CDR1 SNHLY, CDR2 FYNNEI. With V trimmed by 1 base and J by 4 bases, 8 bases remained unmatched. The CDR3 coding sequence is TGTGCCAGCAGTGAAGGTCCTAGCGGGATACCTTACGAGCAGTACTTC. Amino acid sequence: CASSEGPSGIPYEQYF.

The chain employs TRBV25-1 and TRBJ2-7, with D perhaps matching TRBD1 (6 bases). CDR3 size: 12 residues. Looked up from germline, CDR1 is MGHDK and CDR2 is SYGVNS. V lost 8 bases and J 2 bases, leaving 10 bases between the germline ends. The CDR3, as DNA: TGTGCCAGCGGGTGGGGGCCCTACGAGCAGTACTTC. Translation: CASGWGPYEQYF.

This clone was seen only once. This rearrangement joins TRBV15 to TRBJ2-7; perhaps TRBD2 as D (5 bases). Germline V gene lookup returns CDR1 LNHNV and CDR2 YYDKDF (reference sequence). The V end lost 5 bases, the J end lost 1 base, and 15 bases lay between the germline ends. This CDR3 has 15 residues. CDR3: CATSGGLAASYEQYF. The CDR3 DNA reads as TGTGCCACCAGCGGTGGGCTAGCTGCATCCTACGAGCAGTACTTC.

The chain joins TRBV6-6 to TRBJ1-1; D remains ambiguous. V dropped 6 bases and J dropped 5 bases, with 7 bases sitting between them. CDR1 and CDR2 from the germline V gene are MNHNY and SVGAGI (reference sequence). The length of the CDR3 is 11 residues. CDR3 region: CASRRETEAFF. In nucleotides, the CDR3 is TGTGCCAGCAGGCGGGAGACTGAAGCTTTCTTT.